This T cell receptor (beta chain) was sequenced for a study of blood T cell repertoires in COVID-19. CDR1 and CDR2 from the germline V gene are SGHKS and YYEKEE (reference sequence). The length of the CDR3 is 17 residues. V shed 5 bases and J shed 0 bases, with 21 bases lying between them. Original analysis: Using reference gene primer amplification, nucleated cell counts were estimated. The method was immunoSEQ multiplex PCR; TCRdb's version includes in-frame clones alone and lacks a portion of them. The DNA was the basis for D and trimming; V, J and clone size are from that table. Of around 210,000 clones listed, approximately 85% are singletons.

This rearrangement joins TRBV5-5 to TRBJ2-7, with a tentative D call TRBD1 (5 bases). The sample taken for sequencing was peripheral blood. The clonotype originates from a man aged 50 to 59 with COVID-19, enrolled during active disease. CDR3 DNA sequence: TGTGCCAGCAGTCAGGAACGGCTCAGGGCCAGCTCCTACGAGCAGTACTTC. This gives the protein CASSQERLRASSYEQYF.